The clone carrying this T cell receptor (beta chain) was seen at least ten times. TCRdb re-analysed the 5' RACE reads in MiXCR, keeping a single row per CDR3 protein. Of fewer than 40,000 distinct CDR3 sequences detected, about 13% appear once; the ten largest clones hold about 2.3%. The time point is: longitudinal time-point 2. For the unsorted libraries, 2 million PBMCs stored at -80 C served as input. The data were obtained in a study of neurological immune-mediated disorders. The J segment lost 1 base and the V segment lost 3 bases, leaving 5 bases of the junction unmatched. There are 15 residues in the CDR3.

The chain couples TRBV12-3 or TRBV12-4 to TRBJ2-5; 7 bases map to TRBD2. The sequence was collected from a woman aged 35 to 49 in good health. The material sequenced was PBMCs. CDR3: CASSLGGTSQETQYF. The CDR3 DNA reads as TGTGCCAGCAGTTTGGGAGGGACCTCCCAAGAGACCCAGTACTTC.